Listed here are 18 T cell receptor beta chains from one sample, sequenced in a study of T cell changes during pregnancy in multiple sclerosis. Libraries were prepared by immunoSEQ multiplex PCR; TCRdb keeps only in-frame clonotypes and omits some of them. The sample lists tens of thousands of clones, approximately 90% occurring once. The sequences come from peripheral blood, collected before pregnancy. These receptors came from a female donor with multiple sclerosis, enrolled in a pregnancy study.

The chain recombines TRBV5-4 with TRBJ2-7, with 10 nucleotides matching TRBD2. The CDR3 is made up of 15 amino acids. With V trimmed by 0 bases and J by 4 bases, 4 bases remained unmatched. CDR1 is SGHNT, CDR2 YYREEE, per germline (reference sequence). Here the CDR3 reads CASSLGGLAAYEQYF. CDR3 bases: TGTGCCAGCAGCTTGGGAGGACTAGCGGCTTACGAGCAGTACTTC. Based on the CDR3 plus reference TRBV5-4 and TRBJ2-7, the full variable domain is ETGVTQSPTHLIKTRGQQVTLRCSSQSGHNTVSWYQQALGQGPQFIFQYYREEENGRGNFPPRFSGLQFPNYSSELNVNALELDDSALYLCASSLGGLAAYEQYFGPGTRLTVT.

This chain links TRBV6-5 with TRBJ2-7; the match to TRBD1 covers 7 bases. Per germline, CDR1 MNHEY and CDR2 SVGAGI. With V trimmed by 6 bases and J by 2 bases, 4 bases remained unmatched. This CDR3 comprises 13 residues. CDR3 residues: CASRNRGPYEQYF. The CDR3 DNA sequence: TGTGCCAGCAGAAACAGGGGACCCTACGAGCAGTACTTC.

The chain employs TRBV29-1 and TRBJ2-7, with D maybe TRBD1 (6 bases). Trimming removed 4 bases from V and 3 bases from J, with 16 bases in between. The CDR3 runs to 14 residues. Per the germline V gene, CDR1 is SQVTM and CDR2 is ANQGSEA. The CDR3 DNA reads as TGCAGCGTTGTCGGTCAGGGGAAATACTACGAGCAGTACTTC. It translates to CSVVGQGKYYEQYF.

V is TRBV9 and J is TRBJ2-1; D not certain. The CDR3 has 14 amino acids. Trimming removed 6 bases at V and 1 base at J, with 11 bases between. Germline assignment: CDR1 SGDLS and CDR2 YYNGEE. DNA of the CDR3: TGTGCCAGCACCCCACTCGGGTCCTACAATGAGCAGTTCTTC. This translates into CASTPLGSYNEQFF.

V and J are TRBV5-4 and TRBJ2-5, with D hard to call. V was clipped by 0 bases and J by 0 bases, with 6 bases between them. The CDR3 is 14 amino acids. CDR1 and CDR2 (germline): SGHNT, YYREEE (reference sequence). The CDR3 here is CASSLGQNQETQYF. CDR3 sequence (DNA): TGTGCCAGCAGCTTGGGCCAGAACCAAGAGACCCAGTACTTC.

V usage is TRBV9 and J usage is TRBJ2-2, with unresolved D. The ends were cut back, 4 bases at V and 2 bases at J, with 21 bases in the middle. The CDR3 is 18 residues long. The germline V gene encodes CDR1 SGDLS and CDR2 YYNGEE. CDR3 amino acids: CASSPRPSAAPNTGELFF. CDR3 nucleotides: TGTGCCAGCAGCCCACGTCCAAGTGCGGCTCCCAACACCGGGGAGCTGTTTTTT.

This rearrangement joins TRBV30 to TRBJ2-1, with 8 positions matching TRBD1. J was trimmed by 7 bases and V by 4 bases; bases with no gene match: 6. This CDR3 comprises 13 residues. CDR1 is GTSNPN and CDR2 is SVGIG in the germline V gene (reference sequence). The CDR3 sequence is CAWTIRDRNEQFF. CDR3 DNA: TGTGCCTGGACCATAAGGGACAGGAATGAGCAGTTCTTC.

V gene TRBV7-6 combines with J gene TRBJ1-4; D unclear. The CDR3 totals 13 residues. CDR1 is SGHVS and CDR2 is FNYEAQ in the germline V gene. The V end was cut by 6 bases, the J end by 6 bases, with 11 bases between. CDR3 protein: CASRSARDEKLFF. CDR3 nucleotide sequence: TGTGCCAGCAGATCCGCAAGAGATGAAAAACTGTTTTTT.

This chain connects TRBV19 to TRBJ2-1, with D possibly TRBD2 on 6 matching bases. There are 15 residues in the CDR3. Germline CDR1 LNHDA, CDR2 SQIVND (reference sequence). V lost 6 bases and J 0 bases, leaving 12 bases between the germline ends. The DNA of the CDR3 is TGTGCCAGTAGAAGGGGACTCGACTCCTACAATGAGCAGTTCTTC. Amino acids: CASRRGLDSYNEQFF.

CDR3 nucleotide sequence: TGCAGCGTTTACCTAGCGTCTATGTACGAGCAGTACTTC. Amino acid sequence: CSVYLASMYEQYF. V is TRBV29-1 and J is TRBJ2-7, with a tentative D call TRBD2 (6 bases). This CDR3 is built from 13 residues. Per germline, CDR1 SQVTM and CDR2 ANQGSEA. V lost 5 bases, J lost 4 bases, and 15 bases lay in between.

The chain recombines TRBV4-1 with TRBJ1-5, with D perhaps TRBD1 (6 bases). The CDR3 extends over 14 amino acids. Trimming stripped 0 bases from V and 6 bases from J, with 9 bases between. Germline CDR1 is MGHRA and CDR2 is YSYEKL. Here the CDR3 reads CASSQERGAQPQHF. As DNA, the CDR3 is TGCGCCAGCAGCCAAGAACGGGGGGCTCAGCCCCAGCATTTT.

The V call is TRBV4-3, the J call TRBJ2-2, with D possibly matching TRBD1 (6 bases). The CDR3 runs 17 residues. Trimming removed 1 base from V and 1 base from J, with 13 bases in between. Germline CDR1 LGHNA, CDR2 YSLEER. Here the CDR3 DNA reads TGCGCCAGCAGCCAAGCCACCCTCAGGGGGAACACCGGGGAGCTGTTTTTT. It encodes CASSQATLRGNTGELFF.

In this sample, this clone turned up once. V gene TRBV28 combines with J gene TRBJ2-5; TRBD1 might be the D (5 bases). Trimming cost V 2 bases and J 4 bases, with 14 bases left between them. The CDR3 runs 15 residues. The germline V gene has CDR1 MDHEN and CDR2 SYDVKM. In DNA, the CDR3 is TGTGCCAGCAGTTTAAGGCAGGGCAAGAGAGAGACCCAGTACTTC. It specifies CASSLRQGKRETQYF.

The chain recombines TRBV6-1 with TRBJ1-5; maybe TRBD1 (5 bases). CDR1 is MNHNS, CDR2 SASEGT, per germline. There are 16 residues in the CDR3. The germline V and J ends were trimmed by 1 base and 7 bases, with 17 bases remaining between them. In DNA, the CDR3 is TGTGCCAGCAGTGAAGGGTTAGGGGCAGGGAAACAGCCCCAGCATTTT. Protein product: CASSEGLGAGKQPQHF.

CDR3 sequence (DNA): TGTGCCAGCAGCCAAGATGGAGGAGGCGCCCAAGAGACCCAGTACTTC. The encoded protein is CASSQDGGGAQETQYF. This chain uses TRBV4-2 with TRBJ2-5, with D possibly matching TRBD2 (5 bases). CDR1 and CDR2 from the germline V gene are LGHNA and YNFKEQ. This CDR3 is 16 amino acids long. Trimming stripped 0 bases from V and 1 base from J, with 12 bases between.

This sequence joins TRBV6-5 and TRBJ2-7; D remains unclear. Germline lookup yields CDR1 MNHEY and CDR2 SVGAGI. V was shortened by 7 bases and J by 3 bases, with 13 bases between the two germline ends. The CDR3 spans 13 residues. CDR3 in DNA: TGTGCCAGCACCCCGGGTGGAATCTACGAGCAGTACTTC. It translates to CASTPGGIYEQYF.

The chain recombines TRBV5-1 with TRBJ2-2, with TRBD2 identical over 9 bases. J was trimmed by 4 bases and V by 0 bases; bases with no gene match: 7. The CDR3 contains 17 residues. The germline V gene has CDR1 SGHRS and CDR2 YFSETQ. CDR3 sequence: CASSLGLAAAGTGELFF. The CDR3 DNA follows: TGCGCCAGCAGCTTGGGACTAGCGGCTGCGGGCACCGGGGAGCTGTTTTTT.

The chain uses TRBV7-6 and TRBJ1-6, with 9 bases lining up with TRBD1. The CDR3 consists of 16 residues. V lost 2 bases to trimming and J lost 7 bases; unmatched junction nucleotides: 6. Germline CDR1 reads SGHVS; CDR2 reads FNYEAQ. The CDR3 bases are TGTGCCAGCAGCTTATTGGGACAGGGAAGGAATTCACCCCTCCACTTT. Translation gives CASSLLGQGRNSPLHF.